Each of the 18 T cell receptor beta chains below was sequenced from the same sample in a study of cytomegalovirus exposure and HLA in healthy donors (dated by TCRdb to 2015 to 2018). The protocol used for the library was the immunoSEQ multiplex PCR assay. TCRdb carries this immuneACCESS record with in-frame sequences only. Its versions omit some clonotypes, under half of them owing to an unresolved V gene in the studies checked, with the rest unexplained. This sample gives 160,000 or so clones in total; approximately 86% of them show up just once. 2% to 2.5% of the sample rests with the top ten. Sequencing input: PBMCs. These receptors came from a man under 40 in good health and CMV-seropositive.

This clone came up once. The rearrangement uses TRBV12-5 and TRBJ2-5; D not certain. Germline-derived CDR1 and CDR2 are LGHNT and FRNRAP. The CDR3 length is 11 residues. The V and J ends lost 1 base and 9 bases respectively, with 6 bases between them. This CDR3 is CASGLEGAQYF. CDR3 sequence (DNA): TGTGCTAGTGGTTTGGAAGGAGCCCAGTACTTC.

The J gene is TRBJ2-7, the V gene TRBV30, with D tentatively TRBD2 (7 bases). Trimming pared 4 bases from V and 2 bases from J, leaving 12 bases between. The CDR3 length is 13 residues. The germline V gene has CDR1 GTSNPN and CDR2 SVGIG (reference sequence). The CDR3 here is CAWMRGGPYEQYF. The CDR3 DNA is TGTGCCTGGATGAGGGGGGGGCCCTACGAGCAGTACTTC.

The chain has TRBV5-6 and TRBJ2-3, with D maybe TRBD2 (5 bases). V gave up 0 bases and J gave up 2 bases, with 7 bases separating them. The CDR3 extends over 14 amino acids. CDR1 is SGHDT and CDR2 is YYEEEE in the germline V gene. This chain's CDR3 is CASSLGGFTDTQYF. The CDR3 coding sequence is TGTGCCAGCAGCTTGGGAGGGTTCACAGATACGCAGTATTTT.

Regarding this clone: Germline and junction disagree at one end, which may indicate a read error. The rearrangement joins TRBV7-7 to TRBJ2-5, with 7 bases fitting TRBD1. The CDR3 spans 15 residues. Germline V CDR1 and CDR2: SSHAT, FNYEAQ (reference sequence). The DNA for the CDR3 is TGTGCTAGCAGCAACCAACAGGGGTGGCAAGAGACCCAGTACTTC. Translation gives CASSNQQGWQETQYF.

The chain combines TRBV9 with TRBJ2-5, with 7 bases that match TRBD1. The CDR3 consists of 15 residues. After removal of 2 bases from V and 1 base from J, the junction contained 5 bases not matched to a gene. From germline, CDR1 is SGDLS and CDR2 YYNGEE. CDR3 region: CASSVRDSLQETQYF. CDR3 coding DNA: TGTGCCAGCAGCGTTCGGGACAGCCTCCAAGAGACCCAGTACTTC.

This sequence joins TRBV19 and TRBJ2-1, with 12 bases matching TRBD1. The CDR3 sequence is 14 residues long. The V segment lost 8 bases and the J segment 9 bases; nucleotides outside the gene matches: 8. CDR1 is LNHDA and CDR2 is SQIVND in the germline V gene (reference sequence). The chain's CDR3 is CASSKGTGGSEQFF. CDR3 in DNA: TGTGCCAGTTCCAAGGGGACAGGGGGCAGTGAGCAGTTCTTC.

V is TRBV30 and J is TRBJ2-3; a possible D gene is TRBD2 (5 bases). This CDR3 spans 16 amino acids. V lost 2 bases to trimming and J lost 7 bases, with 22 bases between them. In germline, CDR1 is GTSNPN, CDR2 SVGIG (reference sequence). The DNA for the CDR3 is TGTGCCTGGAGTCCCCTAGTTCCGGGGATGGTGAATACGCAGTATTTT. Translating gives CAWSPLVPGMVNTQYF. Filled out from reference TRBV30 and TRBJ2-3, the complete variable domain reads SQTIHQWPATLVQPVGSPLSLECTVEGTSNPNLYWYRQAAGRGLQLLFYSVGIGQISSEVPQNLSASRPQDRQFILSSKKLLLSDSGFYLCAWSPLVPGMVNTQYFGPGTRLTVL.

V and J are TRBV19 and TRBJ1-2, with 7 bases that match TRBD1. The V and J ends lost 3 bases and 2 bases, in that order; junction bases with no gene match: 3. The CDR3 is 14 amino acids. Germline lookup yields CDR1 LNHDA and CDR2 SQIVND (reference sequence). CDR3 protein: CASSMGTENYGYTF. Written as DNA, the CDR3 is TGTGCCAGTAGTATGGGGACAGAGAACTATGGCTACACCTTC. Combining the CDR3 with reference TRBV19 and TRBJ1-2 gives the whole variable domain DGGITQSPKYLFRKEGQNVTLSCEQNLNHDAMYWYRQDPGQGLRLIYYSQIVNDFQKGDIAEGYSVSREKKESFPLTVTSAQKNPTAFYLCASSMGTENYGYTFGSGTRLTVV.

In the case of this clone: This CDR3 is also generated by other DNA sequences in the sample. The rearrangement joins TRBV9 to TRBJ2-3; TRBD2 agrees at 9 bases. Germline values: CDR1 SGDLS, CDR2 YYNGEE. The CDR3 is 15 residues long. V shed 1 base, J shed 4 bases, and the junction held 4 bases outside the gene matches. The CDR3 DNA reads as TGTGCCAGCAGCGTAAGCGGCGGGGGGGCAGATACGCAGTATTTT. As protein: CASSVSGGGADTQYF.

V usage is TRBV13 and J usage is TRBJ2-7; 7 bases are shared with TRBD2. Germline-derived CDR1 and CDR2 are PRHDT and FYEKMQ (reference sequence). This CDR3 region has 13 residues. Germline trimming cut 8 bases from V and 6 bases from J; bases unmatched to any gene: 10. This CDR3 reads CASSAGGTVEQYF. The CDR3 DNA reads TGTGCCAGCTCAGCCGGGGGGACGGTCGAGCAGTACTTC.

The rearrangement joins TRBV18 to TRBJ2-1; TRBD2 agrees at 11 bases. CDR1 is KGHSH, CDR2 LQKENI, per germline. V trimming: 6 bases; J trimming: 0 bases; junction bases outside the gene matches: 19. CDR3 length: 21 residues. CDR3 protein: CASSPSIEASGGQSSYNEQFF. CDR3 sequence (DNA): TGTGCCAGCTCCCCAAGCATAGAGGCTAGCGGGGGGCAAAGCTCCTACAATGAGCAGTTCTTC.

The rearrangement joins TRBV4-1 to TRBJ2-3, with 12 bases matching TRBD1. The V gene's germline CDR1 is MGHRA and CDR2 YSYEKL. V was pared by 1 base and J by 6 bases, with 8 bases of the junction left unmatched. The CDR3 has 17 residues. The CDR3 sequence is CASSQAAGTGGLDTQYF. CDR3 sequence (DNA): TGCGCCAGCAGCCAAGCTGCCGGGACAGGGGGCCTCGATACGCAGTATTTT.

Only one count was recorded for this clone. The chain joins TRBV7-9 to TRBJ2-5, with TRBD1 matching 7 bases. Germline loops: CDR1 SEHNR, CDR2 FQNEAQ (reference sequence). With V trimmed by 3 bases and J by 4 bases, 14 bases remained unmatched. The CDR3 has 17 amino acids. The CDR3 loop is CASSFLLDRAARETQYF. As DNA, the CDR3 is TGTGCCAGCAGCTTTCTCCTCGACAGGGCGGCGCGAGAGACCCAGTACTTC.

The chain recombines TRBV5-5 with TRBJ1-1; D remains unclear. This CDR3 has 14 amino acids. V lost 2 bases to trimming and J lost 1 base, with 9 bases between them. Germline V gene sequence: CDR1 SGHKS, CDR2 YYEKEE (reference sequence). The CDR3 region is CASSFGVGNTEAFF. The CDR3 nucleotides read TGTGCCAGCAGCTTCGGGGTAGGGAACACTGAAGCTTTCTTT. Looking up the rest from reference TRBV5-5 and TRBJ1-1 gives the full variable domain: DAGVTQSPTHLIKTRGQQVTLRCSPISGHKSVSWYQQVLGQGPQFIFQYYEKEERGRGNFPDRFSARQFPNYSSELNVNALLLGDSALYLCASSFGVGNTEAFFGQGTRLTVV.

V and J are TRBV9 and TRBJ1-2; D is undetermined. Trimming took 0 bases from V and 7 from J, leaving 13 bases between them. Germline loops: CDR1 SGDLS, CDR2 YYNGEE. The CDR3 extends over 14 amino acids. CDR3 protein: CASSVATGISGYTF. The CDR3 bases are TGTGCCAGCAGCGTAGCTACGGGGATTAGTGGCTACACCTTC.

This clone was recorded only once. The gene calls are TRBV4-3 and TRBJ1-1; tentatively, D is TRBD1 (5 bases). Germline CDR1 LGHNA, CDR2 YSLEER. With 3 bases removed from V and 1 base from J, the gap between germline ends came to 9 bases. This CDR3 contains 14 residues. CDR3 region: CASSQYTGNTEAFF. CDR3 DNA: TGCGCCAGCAGCCAGTACACAGGGAACACTGAAGCTTTCTTT.

The J gene is TRBJ1-2, the V gene TRBV30, with no clear D. The germline gives CDR1 GTSNPN, CDR2 SVGIG (reference sequence). V gave up 3 bases and J gave up 14 bases, with 16 bases separating them. The CDR3 runs to 11 residues. CDR3 coding DNA: TGTGCCTGGAGCGATCAGGTCTTCATAACCTTC. It encodes CAWSDQVFITF. Together with reference TRBV30 and TRBJ1-2, the CDR3 gives the full variable domain: SQTIHQWPATLVQPVGSPLSLECTVEGTSNPNLYWYRQAAGRGLQLLFYSVGIGQISSEVPQNLSASRPQDRQFILSSKKLLLSDSGFYLCAWSDQVFITFGSGTRLTVV.

The sample holds a few counts of this clone. V is TRBV9 and J is TRBJ2-7; 7 nucleotides match TRBD1. J was trimmed by 6 bases and V by 4 bases; bases with no gene match: 10. The CDR3 has 14 amino acids. From germline, CDR1 is SGDLS and CDR2 YYNGEE. CDR3 sequence (DNA): TGTGCCAGCAGCTCGGGCTCCGGGACAGTCGAGCAGTACTTC. It specifies CASSSGSGTVEQYF. Combining the CDR3 with reference TRBV9 and TRBJ2-7 gives the whole variable domain DSGVTQTPKHLITATGQRVTLRCSPRSGDLSVYWYQQSLDQGLQFLIQYYNGEERAKGNILERFSAQQFPDLHSELNLSSLELGDSALYFCASSSGSGTVEQYFGPGTRLTVT.